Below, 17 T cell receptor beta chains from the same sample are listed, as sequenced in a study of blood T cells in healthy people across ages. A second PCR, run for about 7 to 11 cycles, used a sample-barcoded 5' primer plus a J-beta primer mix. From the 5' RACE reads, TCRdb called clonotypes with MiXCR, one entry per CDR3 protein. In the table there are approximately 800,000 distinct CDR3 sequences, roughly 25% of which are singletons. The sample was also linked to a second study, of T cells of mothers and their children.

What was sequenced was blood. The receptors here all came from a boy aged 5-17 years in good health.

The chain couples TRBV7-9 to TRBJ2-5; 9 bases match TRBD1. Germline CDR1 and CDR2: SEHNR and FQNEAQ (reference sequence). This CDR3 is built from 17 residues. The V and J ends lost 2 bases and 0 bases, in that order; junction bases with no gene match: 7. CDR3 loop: CASSLRTGDNYQETQYF. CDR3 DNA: TGTGCCAGCAGCTTAAGGACAGGGGACAATTACCAAGAGACCCAGTACTTC.

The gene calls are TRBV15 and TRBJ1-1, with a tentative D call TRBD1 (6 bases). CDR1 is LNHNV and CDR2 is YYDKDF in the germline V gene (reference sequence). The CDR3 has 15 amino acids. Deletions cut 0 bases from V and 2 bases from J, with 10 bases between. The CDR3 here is CATSRDRGVNTEAFF. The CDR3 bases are TGTGCCACCAGCAGAGACAGGGGCGTTAACACTGAAGCTTTCTTT.

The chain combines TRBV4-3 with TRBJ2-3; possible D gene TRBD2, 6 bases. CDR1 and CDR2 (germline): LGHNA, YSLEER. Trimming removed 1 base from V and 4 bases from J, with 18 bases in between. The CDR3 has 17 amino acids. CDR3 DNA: TGCGCCAGCAGCCAAGGAGTTACGGGGGATCGGGCAGATACGCAGTATTTT. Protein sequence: CASSQGVTGDRADTQYF.

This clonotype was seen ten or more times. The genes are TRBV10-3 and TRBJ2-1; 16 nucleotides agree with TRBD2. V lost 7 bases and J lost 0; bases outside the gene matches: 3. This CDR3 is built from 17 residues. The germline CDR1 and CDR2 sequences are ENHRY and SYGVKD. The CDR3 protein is CAIKGTSGRVSYNEQFF. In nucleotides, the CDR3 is TGTGCCATCAAAGGGACTAGCGGGAGGGTCTCCTACAATGAGCAGTTCTTC.

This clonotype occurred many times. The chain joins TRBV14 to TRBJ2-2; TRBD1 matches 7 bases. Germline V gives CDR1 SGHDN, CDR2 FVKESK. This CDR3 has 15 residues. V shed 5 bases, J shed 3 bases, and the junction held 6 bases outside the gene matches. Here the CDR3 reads CASSFDRVDTGELFF. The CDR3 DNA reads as TGTGCCAGCAGCTTTGACAGGGTTGACACCGGGGAGCTGTTTTTT.

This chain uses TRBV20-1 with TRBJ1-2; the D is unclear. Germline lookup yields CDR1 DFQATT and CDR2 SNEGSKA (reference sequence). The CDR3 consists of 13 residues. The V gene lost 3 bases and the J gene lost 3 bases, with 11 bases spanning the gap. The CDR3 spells CSASSAVDYGYTF. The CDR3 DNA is TGCAGTGCTAGCTCCGCGGTAGACTATGGCTACACCTTC.

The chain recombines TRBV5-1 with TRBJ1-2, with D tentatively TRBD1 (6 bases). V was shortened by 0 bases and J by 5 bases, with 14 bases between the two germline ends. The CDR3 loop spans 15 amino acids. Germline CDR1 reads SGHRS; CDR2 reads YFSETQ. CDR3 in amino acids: CASSLEAGDYYGYTF. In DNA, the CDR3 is TGCGCCAGCAGCTTGGAAGCAGGGGATTATTATGGCTACACCTTC. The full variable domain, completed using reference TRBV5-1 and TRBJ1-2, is KAGVTQTPRYLIKTRGQQVTLSCSPISGHRSVSWYQQTPGQGLQFLFEYFSETQRNKGNFPGRFSGRQFSNSRSEMNVSTLELGDSALYLCASSLEAGDYYGYTFGSGTRLTVV.

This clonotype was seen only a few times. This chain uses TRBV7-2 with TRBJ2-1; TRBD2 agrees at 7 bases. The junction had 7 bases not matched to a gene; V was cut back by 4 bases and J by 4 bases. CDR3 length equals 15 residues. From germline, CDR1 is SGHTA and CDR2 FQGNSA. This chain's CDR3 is CASSSGGLNYNEQFF. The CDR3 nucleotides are TGTGCCAGCAGCTCGGGGGGTTTAAATTACAATGAGCAGTTCTTC.

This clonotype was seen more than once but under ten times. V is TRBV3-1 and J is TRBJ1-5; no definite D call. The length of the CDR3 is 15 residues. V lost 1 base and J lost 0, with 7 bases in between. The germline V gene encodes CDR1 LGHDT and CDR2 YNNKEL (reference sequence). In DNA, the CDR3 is TGTGCCAGCAGCCAAGGCGTGGTTAGCAATCAGCCCCAGCATTTT. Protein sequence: CASSQGVVSNQPQHF.

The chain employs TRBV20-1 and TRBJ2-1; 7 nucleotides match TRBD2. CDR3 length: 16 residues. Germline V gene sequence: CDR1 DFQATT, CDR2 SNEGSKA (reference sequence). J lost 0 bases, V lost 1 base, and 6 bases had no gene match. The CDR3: CSARVRSGASYNEQFF. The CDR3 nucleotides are TGCAGTGCTAGAGTAAGGAGCGGGGCCTCCTACAATGAGCAGTTCTTC.

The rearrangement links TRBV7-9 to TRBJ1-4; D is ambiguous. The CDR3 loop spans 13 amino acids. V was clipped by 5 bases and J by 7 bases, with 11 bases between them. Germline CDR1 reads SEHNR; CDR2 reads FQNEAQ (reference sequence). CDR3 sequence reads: CASSGLVGEKLFF. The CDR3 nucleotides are TGTGCCAGCAGCGGACTCGTAGGTGAAAAACTGTTTTTT.

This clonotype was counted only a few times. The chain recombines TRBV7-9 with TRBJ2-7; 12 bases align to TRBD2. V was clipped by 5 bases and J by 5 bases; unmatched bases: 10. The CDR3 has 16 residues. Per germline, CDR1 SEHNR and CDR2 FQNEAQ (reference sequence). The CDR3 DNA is TGTGCCAGCAGCCCCTTAGGACTAGCGGGAATAAACGAGCAGTACTTC. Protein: CASSPLGLAGINEQYF.

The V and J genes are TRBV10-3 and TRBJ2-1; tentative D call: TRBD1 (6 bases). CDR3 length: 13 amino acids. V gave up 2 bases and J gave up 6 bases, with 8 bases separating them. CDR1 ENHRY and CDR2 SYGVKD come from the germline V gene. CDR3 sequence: CAISERGGNEQFF. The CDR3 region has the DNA TGTGCCATCAGTGAGCGAGGGGGCAATGAGCAGTTCTTC.

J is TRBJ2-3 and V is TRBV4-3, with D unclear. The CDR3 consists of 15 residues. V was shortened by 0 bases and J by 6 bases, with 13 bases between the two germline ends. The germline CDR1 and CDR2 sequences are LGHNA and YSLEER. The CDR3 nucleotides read TGCGCCAGCAGCCAAGATAAACGAACGAAGGATACGCAGTATTTT. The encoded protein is CASSQDKRTKDTQYF.

CDR3 in amino acids: CSARSRSGTQGYTF. The CDR3, as DNA: TGCAGTGCTAGGTCGCGGTCCGGGACCCAGGGCTACACCTTC. The chain joins TRBV20-1 to TRBJ1-2, with a possible D match to TRBD1 (5 bases). The CDR3 runs 14 residues. The germline gives CDR1 DFQATT, CDR2 SNEGSKA (reference sequence). V lost 3 bases to trimming and J lost 8 bases, with 19 bases between them.

The CDR3 region has the DNA TGCAGCGTTTCCGAGGGGCTAGAAGCTTTCTTT. Translating gives CSVSEGLEAFF. The chain joins TRBV29-1 to TRBJ1-1; D is possibly TRBD1 (5 bases). The CDR3 has 11 amino acids. Germline lookup yields CDR1 SQVTM and CDR2 ANQGSEA. The V end was cut by 5 bases, the J end by 8 bases, with 12 bases between.

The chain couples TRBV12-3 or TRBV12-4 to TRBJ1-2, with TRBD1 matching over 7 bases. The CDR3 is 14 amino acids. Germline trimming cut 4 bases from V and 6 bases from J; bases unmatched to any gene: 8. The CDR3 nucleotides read TGTGCCAGCAGTTCTACACAGGGGTGGGATGGCTACACCTTC. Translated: CASSSTQGWDGYTF.